These 12 T cell receptor beta chains originate from one sample sequenced in a study of CD8 T cells in ankylosing spondylitis. Study-level points and caveats: Characteristic of ankylosing spondylitis blood, it appeared, was a TCR beta motif comprising about 8 highly homologous variants.

TCRdb itself ran the 5' RACE reads through MiXCR, one entry per CDR3 protein. The sample includes under 950,000 distinct CDR3 sequences, 15% to 20% of them seen just once. Their antigens are not known. The sequencing sample was made of blood, either unsorted or a sorted T cell fraction (not recorded which). The receptors stem from a male donor with ankylosing spondylitis.

This clonotype was observed at least ten times. The J gene is TRBJ2-7, the V gene TRBV27; 8 nucleotides line up with TRBD1. The CDR3 extends over 14 amino acids. With V trimmed by 2 bases and J by 4 bases, 4 bases remained unmatched. The germline CDR1 and CDR2 sequences are MNHEY and SMNVEV (reference sequence). The CDR3 region has the DNA TGTGCCAGCAGTTTAGGGGACAGGCGGTACGAGCAGTACTTC. Amino acid sequence: CASSLGDRRYEQYF.

The sample holds a few counts of this clonotype. CDR3: CASSLGDSRRGEQFF. The CDR3, as DNA: TGTGCCAGCAGCTTAGGGGACTCCAGGCGGGGCGAGCAGTTCTTC. The gene calls are TRBV11-2 and TRBJ2-1, with D possibly matching TRBD2 (6 bases). Trimming took 1 base from V and 10 from J, leaving 17 bases between them. This CDR3 comprises 15 residues. CDR1 SGHAT and CDR2 FQNNGV come from the germline V gene.

This clonotype was seen more than once but under ten times. The CDR3 is CASSSGQREGNFYGYTF. Written as DNA, the CDR3 is TGTGCCAGCAGCTCGGGACAGCGAGAGGGGAACTTCTATGGCTACACCTTC. The chain carries TRBV11-1 and TRBJ1-2, with 7 nucleotides matching TRBD1. The trim removed 4 bases at V and 4 bases at J, leaving 15 bases unmatched. CDR3 length: 17 amino acids. Germline V gives CDR1 SGHAT, CDR2 FQDESV (reference sequence). Supplemented by reference TRBV11-1 and TRBJ1-2, the full variable domain reads EAEVAQSPRYKITEKSQAVAFWCDPISGHATLYWYRQILGQGPELLVQFQDESVVDDSQLPKDRFSAERLKGVDSTLKIQPAELGDSAMYLCASSSGQREGNFYGYTFGSGTRLTVV.

This clonotype was counted between two and nine times. The chain carries TRBV6-1 and TRBJ2-3, with 7 nucleotides matching TRBD1. This CDR3 region has 15 residues. V shed 6 bases and J 1 base; nucleotides not matched to a gene: 7. Germline CDR1 reads MNHNS; CDR2 reads SASEGT. CDR3 nucleotide sequence: TGTGCCAGCAGGCCTACTGGGACAGGCACAGATACGCAGTATTTT. Encoded protein: CASRPTGTGTDTQYF.

This rearrangement joins TRBV20-1 to TRBJ2-7, with 7 bases fitting TRBD2. This CDR3 region has 12 residues. J was trimmed by 7 bases and V by 6 bases; bases with no gene match: 9. The V gene's germline CDR1 is DFQATT and CDR2 SNEGSKA (reference sequence). The CDR3 reads CSAAGVAWEQYF. CDR3 DNA: TGCAGTGCGGCGGGGGTAGCGTGGGAGCAGTACTTC.

This clonotype was seen only a few times. The rearrangement links TRBV11-2 to TRBJ2-1; 11 bases align to TRBD2. Germline assignment: CDR1 SGHAT and CDR2 FQNNGV. The ends lost 3 bases at V and 12 bases at J; junction bases unmatched: 10. CDR3 size: 15 residues. In nucleotides, the CDR3 is TGTGCCAGCAGCTTTAGTACTAGCGGGGGAACTGTGCAGTTCTTC. Its translation is CASSFSTSGGTVQFF.

This clonotype was seen a handful of times. Written as DNA, the CDR3 is TGCAGCGTTACCGAGATTGGACTGTCCTATGGCTACACCTTC. It yields the protein CSVTEIGLSYGYTF. The chain recombines TRBV29-1 with TRBJ1-2; D is ambiguous. V was trimmed by 5 bases and J by 4 bases, leaving 17 bases between them. This CDR3 comprises 14 residues. The germline gives CDR1 SQVTM, CDR2 ANQGSEA. The variable domain in full, completed from reference TRBV29-1 and TRBJ1-2, reads SAVISQKPSRDICQRGTSLTIQCQVDSQVTMMFWYRQQPGQSLTLIATANQGSEATYESGFVIDKFPISRPNLTFSTLTVSNMSPEDSSIYLCSVTEIGLSYGYTFGSGTRLTVV.

This clonotype was recorded a few times. This rearrangement joins TRBV6-1 to TRBJ2-1; D not resolved. The CDR3 is 15 amino acids. Germline CDR1 is MNHNS and CDR2 is SASEGT. V lost 8 bases, J lost 1 base, and 15 bases lay in between. This chain's CDR3 is CASQTSAESYNEQFF. CDR3 sequence (DNA): TGTGCCAGCCAAACGTCGGCGGAGTCCTACAATGAGCAGTTCTTC.

For the CDR3, the DNA is TGTGCCAGCAGCCCGGGACTAGCGGGGTATGAGCAGTTCTTC. The encoded protein is CASSPGLAGYEQFF. The rearrangement uses TRBV7-3 and TRBJ2-1, with 13 bases lining up with TRBD2. Germline V CDR1 and CDR2: SGHTA, FQGTGA. CDR3 length equals 14 residues. V shed 5 bases, J shed 8 bases, and the junction held 3 bases outside the gene matches.

The chain carries TRBV5-6 and TRBJ2-1; TRBD2 matches at 8 bases. Germline trimming cut 7 bases from V and 3 bases from J; bases unmatched to any gene: 9. The CDR3 length is 15 residues. Germline V gene data show CDR1 as SGHDT and CDR2 as YYEEEE. In DNA form, the CDR3 reads TGTGCCAGCGGCCGGGGGGGCTCCGGCTACAATGAGCAGTTCTTC. It encodes CASGRGGSGYNEQFF.

This clonotype occurred a few times. CDR3 amino acids: CASSTSGGRNEQFF. The CDR3 coding sequence is TGTGCCAGCAGTACTAGCGGGGGGAGGAATGAGCAGTTCTTC. V gene TRBV12-3 or TRBV12-4 combines with J gene TRBJ2-1; 12 nucleotides line up with TRBD2. With V trimmed by 5 bases and J by 7 bases, 3 bases remained unmatched. The CDR3 extends over 14 amino acids.

This clonotype was detected many times. This chain connects TRBV4-2 to TRBJ1-1; tentative D call: TRBD1 (6 bases). The CDR3 is 14 residues long. Germline-derived CDR1 and CDR2 are LGHNA and YNFKEQ. V was clipped by 1 base and J by 7 bases, with 13 bases between them. CDR3 bases: TGTGCCAGCAGCCAAGCTACAGGGAGGGGTGAAGCTTTCTTT. Amino acid sequence: CASSQATGRGEAFF.